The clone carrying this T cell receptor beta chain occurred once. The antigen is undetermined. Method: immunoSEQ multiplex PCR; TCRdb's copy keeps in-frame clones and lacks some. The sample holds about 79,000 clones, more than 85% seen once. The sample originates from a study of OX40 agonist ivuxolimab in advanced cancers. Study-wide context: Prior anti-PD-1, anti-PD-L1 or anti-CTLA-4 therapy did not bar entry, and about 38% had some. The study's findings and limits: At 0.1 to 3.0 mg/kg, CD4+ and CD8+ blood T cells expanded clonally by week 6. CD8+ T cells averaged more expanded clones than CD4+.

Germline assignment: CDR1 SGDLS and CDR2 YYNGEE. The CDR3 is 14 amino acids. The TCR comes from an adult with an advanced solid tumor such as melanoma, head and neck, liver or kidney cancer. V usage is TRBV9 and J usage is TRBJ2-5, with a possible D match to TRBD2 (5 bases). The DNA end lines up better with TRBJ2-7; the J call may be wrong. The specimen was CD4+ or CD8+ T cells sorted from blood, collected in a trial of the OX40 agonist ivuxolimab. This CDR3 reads CASSVETGTYEQYF. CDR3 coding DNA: TGTGCCAGCAGCGTAGAGACCGGGACCTACGAGCAGTACTTC.